This T cell receptor (beta chain) came from a study of cytomegalovirus exposure and HLA in healthy donors (dated by TCRdb to 2016 to 2017). Study-level background: An earlier analysis of several hundred of the donors reported around 280 Gb of sequence data and roughly 120 million unique TCR beta sequences obtained from around 180 million T cells. An early release that covered around 590 HLA-typed donors contained approximately 320 gigabases of sequencing data and tens of millions of unique TCR sequences. Of the approximately 400 genotyped donors, about 80% fell in the genetic ancestry cluster associated with self-reported Caucasian donors. The study was designed to test whether signatures of past pathogen exposure could be identified by cataloging public T cell receptors. Using immunosequencing, the study profiled T cell repertoires from 666 subjects and related those repertoires to cytomegalovirus serostatus. Besides the first cohort of approximately 670 subjects, a separate validation cohort made up of 120 different subjects was used. The study combined high-throughput TCR immunosequencing, statistical association of individual TCRs with disease status, and machine learning to predict cytomegalovirus infection status. To study patterns of TCR occurrence, a later analysis re-analyzed previously published TCR beta repertoires from hundreds of donors and added high-resolution HLA genotyping. The later analysis used no new phenotypic data to find candidate immune exposures, relying instead on TCR beta sequences and their occurrence across donors. An earlier analysis of 587 of the donors used high-throughput TCR beta sequencing to judge whether each TCR beta V gene segment behaved as functional or pseudogenic. Alongside the repertoire data, information on donor age, sex, ethnicity and CMV serostatus was compiled. A later genetic analysis took genome-wide SNP genotypes for about three fifths of the 666 donors and used that subset as a discovery cohort. Every discovery cohort repertoire had been produced on one sequencing platform. Both class I and class II loci were covered by HLA typing, at four-digit resolution. Typing coverage differed by locus: A, B, C, DRB1 and DQB1 were typed in about 620-630 donors, DQA1 in 522, DPA1 in roughly 590, and DPB1 in around 440. Roughly 5 DR-DQ haplotypes were handled as single units for association and clustering because linkage in the cohort was strong. Among a few hundred genotyped donors of the cohort, an average of around 240,000 unique TCR beta nucleotide sequences were sequenced per donor, around 18% of them non-productive. What the work shows at the level of the full study, not this receptor alone: In vitro tests confirmed that a few of the cytomegalovirus-associated TCR beta chains recognize cytomegalovirus antigens. Because HLA typing was unavailable for some donors at each locus, only the typed subset was used in association tests. Several of the top co-occurrence clusters appeared to be linked to parvovirus B19, influenza, CMV and Epstein-Barr virus, according to a later analysis. Most TCR sequences were seen in very few donors, while some public TCRs were found in many individuals. A later analysis found that most CMV-associated TCR beta chains appeared HLA-restricted, with HLA associations seemingly driven largely by CMV exposure. Linkage disequilibrium might explain the correlated functional status among segregating V segments, but an unknown experimental factor could not be ruled out. An association between a missense DCLRE1C variant and V-gene and J-gene trimming of TCR beta chains was found in a later genetic analysis and replicated in an independent cohort. According to a later genetic analysis, donors in an Asian-associated ancestry cluster had fewer N-insertions in productive TCRs than the approximately 630-donor mean. The authors suggested that the approach could potentially be extended to other disease states and immunological phenotypes. A later analysis found that TCR association rates varied across HLA loci, with DRB1 alleles showing the most associated TCRs and HLA-C alleles the fewest. In an earlier analysis of some 640 of the donors, most TCR beta V segments were observed in productive rearrangements about 87% or about 30% of the time, broadly matching IMGT annotations. The study listed approximately 150 TCR beta chains as associated with cytomegalovirus. Because counts were too low, roughly 16 rarely observed V segments, including chromosome 9 orphons, were left out of the earlier analysis of 500 to 650 of the donors. CMV serostatus was the only immune exposure information available for the cohort. A cluster of highly shared sequence variants was judged likely to represent a technical artifact of the sequencing pipeline. A later analysis found that HLA-associated TCR beta chains were more clonally expanded and had lower generation probabilities than equally common non-associated chains. A further reported finding was that TCR beta sequences accurately predicted the HLA-A and HLA-B alleles for most subjects in the first cohort. When HLA alleles, especially DR and DQ, strongly co-occurred, TCR associations were difficult to assign to individual alleles. At a false discovery rate of 0.05, a later analysis linked under 20,000 TCR beta sequences to specific HLA alleles. The presence/absence analyses assumed that sequencing depth was roughly uniform across donors, and that assumption may not be true. The classifier was reported to diagnose cytomegalovirus status with high specificity and sensitivity in both the original cohort and the validation cohort. The 87-base-pair reads could not distinguish some IMGT-functional V segments, including TRBV6-2 and TRBV6-3, so those segments were excluded. The cohort was sequenced for TCR beta chains only, and without alpha or paired-chain data the features that could be detected were limited.

The table lists this clone with a few counts. Its antigen is still unknown. Within one base of it there is no much larger clone, and no base qualities were kept. The library relied on the immunoSEQ multiplex PCR assay. For the multiplex PCR, a mixture combining 60 forward primers for TCR Vbeta segments and 13 reverse primers for TCR Jbeta segments was used. The CDR3 region of rearranged TCR beta genes was amplified from genomic DNA by a multiplex PCR assay. On the Illumina HiSeq System, the amplified TCR beta libraries were sequenced as 87-base-pair reads. In the authors' own workflow: In a later analysis, tens of millions of unique TCR beta chains were counted across the 690 or so repertoires, and around 10 million of these chains were shared by at least two donors. Raw reads were error-corrected and collapsed into unique sequences by a nearest-neighbor algorithm in which closely related sequences were merged to remove PCR and sequencing errors. V, D and J gene segments were assigned by aligning CDR3 sequences to IMGT reference sequences. For a sequence to be retained, a match of at least six nucleotides to both a V gene segment and a J gene segment was required. A rearrangement counted as productive if the CDR3 had no stop codons and remained in frame with V and J, and every other rearrangement counted as non-productive. Following IMGT convention, CDR3 was defined as the stretch from the second conserved V-encoded cysteine to the conserved J-encoded phenylalanine. The earlier analysis of 587 of the donors excluded any sequence lacking an unambiguous match to a single V gene segment. An earlier analysis of some 610 of the donors called V segments functional above 56.7% productive rearrangements and segregating when the between-donor standard deviation exceeded 5%. A statistical classification framework was built to diagnose cytomegalovirus status from the catalog of TCR beta chain sequences. V and J gene assignment, in a later analysis, came from comparing TCR nucleotide sequences with IMGT/GENE-DB human TR gene sequences. The TCRdist pipeline was used in a later analysis to assign CDR3 sequences and most-parsimonious VDJ recombination scenarios. A later analysis defined each TCR beta chain by its CDR3 amino acid sequence plus V-gene family, and excluded reads lacking a unique V-gene family. As a way to deal with suspected cross-contamination and a sequencing artifact, a later analysis dropped under 600 nucleotide sequences that were highly shared and had low generation probability. In a later analysis, a clonal expansion index was calculated for each public chain from normalized within-repertoire ranks of inferred template counts. In a later analysis, generation probabilities were computed with a VDJ recombination model fitted to out-of-frame rearrangements, and the resulting probabilities were checked against IGoR. In a later analysis, TCR-TCR, TCR-HLA and TCR-CMV co-occurrence was scored with hypergeometric tests, and a repertoire-size bias correction was applied to TCR pairs. To estimate false discovery rates, a later analysis permuted the HLA or CMV assignments 20 times. A later analysis grouped co-occurring TCRs with DBSCAN, adding TCRdist sequence similarity when clustering within HLA-allele-positive subsets. Repertoires with fewer than 30,000 or more than 120,000 public chains, plus five repertoires with anomalous nucleotide sharing, were excluded from co-occurrence clustering. Drawn from immuneACCESS, this table holds only the in-frame rearrangements with V and J called that TCRdb kept. Clones are partly lost; checked studies trace under half to an unresolved V gene and leave the rest unexplained. That table is the source of V, J and clone size, and D and trimming were worked out from the DNA. This sample comprises fewer than 180,000 clones, 55% to 80% of them detected only once. Of the sample, roughly 6.8% is held by the ten largest clones.

CDR1 and CDR2 were assigned from the germline V gene as SGHRS and YFSETQ. There are 14 amino acids in the CDR3, from cysteine to phenylalanine inclusive. Just the 42-base CDR3 DNA is kept, in frame starting at base 1. Trimming costs V 2 bases and J 1 base, and their ends lie 9 bases apart. In total, around 600 healthy bone marrow donors made up the cohort. At the time of sampling, all cohort members were nominally healthy, though unrecorded immune exposures were likely present. The donor was CMV seropositive and belonged to the group of 250 to 350 seropositive cohort members. A peripheral blood sample was collected from each donor, and TCR beta sequencing was performed on peripheral blood mononuclear cells. The Qiagen DNeasy Blood Extraction Kit was used to extract genomic DNA from the blood cell samples.

The sequencing input was PBMCs. The chain joins TRBV5-1 to TRBJ1-1; the D gene is possibly TRBD1, with 6 bases matching. The TCR was taken from a woman aged 55-70 years in good health and CMV-seropositive. CDR3 sequence: CASSLQGPNTEAFF. The sequenced DNA: TGCGCCAGCAGCTTACAGGGACCGAACACTGAAGCTTTCTTT.